This T cell receptor beta chain was sequenced during a study of cytomegalovirus exposure and HLA in healthy donors. Primers for the PCR totalled 60 Vbeta and 13 Jbeta. The repertoire was sequenced with immunoSEQ multiplex PCR; TCRdb's copy has only in-frame clones and lacks some. This table holds some 80,000 clones, 78% found once. V gave up 5 bases and J gave up 4 bases, with 14 bases separating them. The CDR3 is made up of 15 amino acids. Germline CDR1 and CDR2: MNHEY and SMNVEV (reference sequence). There were likely unrecorded immune exposures, though donors were nominally healthy when sampled. The sample comprised PBMCs. The chain combines TRBV27 with TRBJ1-4; D unclear. The source is a man aged 40-49 years in good health and CMV-seronegative. The CDR3 reads CASSPILGGNEKLFF. The DNA of the CDR3 is TGTGCCAGCAGTCCCATTCTGGGAGGTAATGAAAAACTGTTTTTT.